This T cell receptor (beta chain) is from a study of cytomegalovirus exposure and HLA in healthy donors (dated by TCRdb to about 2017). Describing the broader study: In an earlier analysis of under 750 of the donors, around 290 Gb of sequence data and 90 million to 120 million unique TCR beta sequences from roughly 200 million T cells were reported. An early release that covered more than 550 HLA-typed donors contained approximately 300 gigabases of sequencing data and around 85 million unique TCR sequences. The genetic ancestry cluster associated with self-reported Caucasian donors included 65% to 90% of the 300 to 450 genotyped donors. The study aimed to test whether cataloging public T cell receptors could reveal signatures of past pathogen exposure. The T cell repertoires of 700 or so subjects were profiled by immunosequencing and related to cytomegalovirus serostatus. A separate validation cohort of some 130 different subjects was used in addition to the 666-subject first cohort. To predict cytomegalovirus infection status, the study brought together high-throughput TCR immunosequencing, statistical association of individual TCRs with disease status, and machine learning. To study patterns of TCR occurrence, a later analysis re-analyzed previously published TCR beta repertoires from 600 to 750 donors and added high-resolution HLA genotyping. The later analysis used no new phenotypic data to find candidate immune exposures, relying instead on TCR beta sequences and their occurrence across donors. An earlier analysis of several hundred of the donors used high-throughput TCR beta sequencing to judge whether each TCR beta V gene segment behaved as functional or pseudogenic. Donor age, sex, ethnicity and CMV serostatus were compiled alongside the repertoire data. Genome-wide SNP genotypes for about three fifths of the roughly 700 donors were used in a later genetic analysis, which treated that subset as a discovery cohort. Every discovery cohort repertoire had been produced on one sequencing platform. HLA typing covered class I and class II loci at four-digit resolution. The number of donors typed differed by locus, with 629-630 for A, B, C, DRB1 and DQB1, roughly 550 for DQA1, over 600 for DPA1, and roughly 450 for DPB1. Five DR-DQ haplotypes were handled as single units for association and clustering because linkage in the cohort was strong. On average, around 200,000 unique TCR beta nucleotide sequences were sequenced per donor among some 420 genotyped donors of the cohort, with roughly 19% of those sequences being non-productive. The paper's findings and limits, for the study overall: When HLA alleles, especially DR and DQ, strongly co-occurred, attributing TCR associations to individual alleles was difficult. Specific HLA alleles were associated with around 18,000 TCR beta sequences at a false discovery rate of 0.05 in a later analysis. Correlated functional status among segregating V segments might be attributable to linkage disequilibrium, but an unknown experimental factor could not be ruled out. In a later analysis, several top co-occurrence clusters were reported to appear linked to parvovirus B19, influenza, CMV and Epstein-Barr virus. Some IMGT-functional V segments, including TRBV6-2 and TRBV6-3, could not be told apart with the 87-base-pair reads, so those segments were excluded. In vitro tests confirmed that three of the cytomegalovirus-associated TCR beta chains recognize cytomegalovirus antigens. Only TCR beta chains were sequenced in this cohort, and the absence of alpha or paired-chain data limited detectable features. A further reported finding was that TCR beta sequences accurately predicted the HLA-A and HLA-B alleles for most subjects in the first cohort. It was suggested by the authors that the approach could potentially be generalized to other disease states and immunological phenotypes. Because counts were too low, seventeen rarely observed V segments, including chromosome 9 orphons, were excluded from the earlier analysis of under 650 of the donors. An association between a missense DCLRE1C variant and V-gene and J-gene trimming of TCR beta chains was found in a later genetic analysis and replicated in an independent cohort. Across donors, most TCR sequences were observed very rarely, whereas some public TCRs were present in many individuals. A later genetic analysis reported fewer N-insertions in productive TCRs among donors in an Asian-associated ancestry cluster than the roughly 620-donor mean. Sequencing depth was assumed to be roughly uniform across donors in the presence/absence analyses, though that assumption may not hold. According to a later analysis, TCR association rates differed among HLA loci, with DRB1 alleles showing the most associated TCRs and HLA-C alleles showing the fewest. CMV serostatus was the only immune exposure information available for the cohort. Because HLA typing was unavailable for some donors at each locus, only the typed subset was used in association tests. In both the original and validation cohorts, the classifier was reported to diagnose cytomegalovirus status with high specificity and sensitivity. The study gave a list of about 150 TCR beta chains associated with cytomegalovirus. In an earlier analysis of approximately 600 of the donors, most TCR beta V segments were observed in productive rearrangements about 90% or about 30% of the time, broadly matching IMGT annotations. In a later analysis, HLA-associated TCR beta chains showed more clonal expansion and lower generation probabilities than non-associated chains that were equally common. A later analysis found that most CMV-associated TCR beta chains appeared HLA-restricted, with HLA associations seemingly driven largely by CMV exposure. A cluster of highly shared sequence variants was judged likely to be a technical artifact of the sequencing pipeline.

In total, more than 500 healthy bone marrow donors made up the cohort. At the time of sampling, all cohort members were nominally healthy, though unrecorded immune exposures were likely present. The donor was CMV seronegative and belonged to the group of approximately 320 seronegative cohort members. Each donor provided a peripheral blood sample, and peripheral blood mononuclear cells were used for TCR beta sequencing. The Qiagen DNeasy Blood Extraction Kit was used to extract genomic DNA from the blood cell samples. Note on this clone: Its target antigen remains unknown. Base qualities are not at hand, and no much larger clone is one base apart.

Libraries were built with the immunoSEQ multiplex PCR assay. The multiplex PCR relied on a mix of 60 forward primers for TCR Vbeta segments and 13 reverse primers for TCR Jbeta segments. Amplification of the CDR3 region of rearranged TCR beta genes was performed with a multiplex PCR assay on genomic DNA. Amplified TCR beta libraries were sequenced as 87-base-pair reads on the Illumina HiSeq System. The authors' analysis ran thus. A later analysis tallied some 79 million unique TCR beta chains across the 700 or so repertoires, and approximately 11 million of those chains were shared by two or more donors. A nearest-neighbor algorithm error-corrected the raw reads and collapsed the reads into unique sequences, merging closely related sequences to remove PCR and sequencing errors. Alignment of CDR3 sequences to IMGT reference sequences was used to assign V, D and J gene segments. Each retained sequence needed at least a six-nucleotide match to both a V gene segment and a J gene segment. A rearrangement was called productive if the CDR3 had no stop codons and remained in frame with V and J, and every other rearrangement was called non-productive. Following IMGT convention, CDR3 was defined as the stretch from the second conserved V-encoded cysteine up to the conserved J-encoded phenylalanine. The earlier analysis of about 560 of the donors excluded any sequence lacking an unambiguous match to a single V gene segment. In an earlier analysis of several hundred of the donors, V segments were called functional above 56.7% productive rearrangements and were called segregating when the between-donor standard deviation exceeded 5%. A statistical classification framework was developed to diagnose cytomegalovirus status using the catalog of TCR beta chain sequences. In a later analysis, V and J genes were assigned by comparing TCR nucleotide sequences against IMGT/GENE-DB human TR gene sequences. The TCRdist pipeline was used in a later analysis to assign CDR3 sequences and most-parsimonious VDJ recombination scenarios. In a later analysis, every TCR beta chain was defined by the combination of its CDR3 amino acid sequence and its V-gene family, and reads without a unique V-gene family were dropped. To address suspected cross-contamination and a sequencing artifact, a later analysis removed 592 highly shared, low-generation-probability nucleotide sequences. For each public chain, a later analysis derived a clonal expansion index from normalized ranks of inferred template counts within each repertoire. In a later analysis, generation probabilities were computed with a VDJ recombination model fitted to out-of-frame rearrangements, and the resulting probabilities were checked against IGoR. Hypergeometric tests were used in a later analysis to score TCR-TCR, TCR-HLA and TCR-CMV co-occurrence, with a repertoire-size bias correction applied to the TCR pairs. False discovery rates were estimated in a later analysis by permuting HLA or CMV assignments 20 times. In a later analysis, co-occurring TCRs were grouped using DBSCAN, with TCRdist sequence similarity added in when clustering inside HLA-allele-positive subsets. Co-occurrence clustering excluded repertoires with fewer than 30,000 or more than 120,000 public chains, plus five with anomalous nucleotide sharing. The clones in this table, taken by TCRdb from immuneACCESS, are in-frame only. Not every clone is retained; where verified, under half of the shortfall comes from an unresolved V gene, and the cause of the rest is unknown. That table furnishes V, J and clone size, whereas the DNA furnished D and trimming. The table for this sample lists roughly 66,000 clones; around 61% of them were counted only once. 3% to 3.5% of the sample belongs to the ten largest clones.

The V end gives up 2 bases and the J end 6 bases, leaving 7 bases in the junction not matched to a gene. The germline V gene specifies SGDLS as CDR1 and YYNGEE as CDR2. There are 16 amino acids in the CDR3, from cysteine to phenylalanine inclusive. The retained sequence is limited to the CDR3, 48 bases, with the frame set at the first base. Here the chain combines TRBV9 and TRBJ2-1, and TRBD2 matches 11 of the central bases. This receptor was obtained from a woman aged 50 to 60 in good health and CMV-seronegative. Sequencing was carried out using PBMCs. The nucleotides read TGTGCCAGCAGCGTCCAACTAGCGGGAGTGGGCAATGAGCAGTTCTTC. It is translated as CASSVQLAGVGNEQFF.